This is a list of T cell receptor beta chains from one sample in a study of technical replicates of blood from a handful of donors. The table came from immunoSEQ multiplex PCR; TCRdb's copy has only in-frame clones and leaves some out. This table holds about 76,000 clones, roughly 94% found once. Input material: T cells isolated from PBMCs. The source is a human donor in good health. Both conserved end residues are part of each CDR3. The order of the fields is J gene, D gene, V gene, clone size, CDR3 DNA, CDR3 protein. The D gene is left open where the match is weak. Size values are once, few and many counts, or a class for expanded clones, and some rows have none.

TRBJ2-7 | TRBD2 | TRBV18 | . | TGTGCCAGCTCACCGCCAAGCGGGAAACTCTACGAGCAGTACTTC | CASSPPSGKLYEQYF
TRBJ2-2 | TRBD2 | TRBV30 | . | TGTGCCTGGAGTGTGGGCGGGGGGGCCACCGGGGAGCTGTTTTTT | CAWSVGGGATGELFF
TRBJ2-3 | . | TRBV7-3 | . | TGTGCCAGCAGCCAATCGGTCCCAGATACGCAGTATTTT | CASSQSVPDTQYF
TRBJ2-1 | . | TRBV15 | . | TGTGCCACCAGCAGCGGACAGAGCTCCTACAATGAGCAGTTCTTC | CATSSGQSSYNEQFF
TRBJ2-7 | TRBD2 | TRBV7-8 | . | TGTGCCAGCAGCTTAGATCTCGCGGGAGGCATCTACGAGCAGTACTTC | CASSLDLAGGIYEQYF
TRBJ1-3 | . | TRBV7-8 | . | TGTGCCAGCAGCTTAGCGACAGTAAACTCTGGAAACACCATATATTTT | CASSLATVNSGNTIYF
TRBJ1-5 | TRBD1 | TRBV5-8 | . | TGTGCCAGCATCAACAGGGGGGCTTATAGCAATCAGCCCCAGCATTTT | CASINRGAYSNQPQHF
TRBJ2-1 | . | TRBV10-3 | . | TGTGCCATCAGTGATGGGCATGAGCAGTTCTTC | CAISDGHEQFF
TRBJ1-1 | TRBD1 | TRBV28 | . | TGTGCCAGCAGTTTATTAGGGACAGGGAGGAACACTGAAGCTTTCTTT | CASSLLGTGRNTEAFF
TRBJ2-1 | . | TRBV30 | . | TGTGCCTGGAGTCGGAGGGGGAGGGCCAAAAATGAGCAGTTCTTC | CAWSRRGRAKNEQFF
TRBJ1-1 | . | TRBV27 | . | TGTGCCAGCAGTTTAGGAGTCGGAGAAGCTTTCTTT | CASSLGVGEAFF
TRBJ1-5 | . | TRBV7-2 | few | TGTGCCAGCAGCTTAGGACGGGGGAACAGCAATCAGCCCCAGCATTTT | CASSLGRGNSNQPQHF
TRBJ1-1 | . | TRBV6-5 | few | TGTGCCAGCAGTCTACAGGCGAACACTGAAGCTTTCTTT | CASSLQANTEAFF
TRBJ2-2 | TRBD1 | TRBV7-9 | . | TGTGCCAGCAGCAAAGGACAGGGGGGTGTCGGGGAGCTGTTTTTT | CASSKGQGGVGELFF
TRBJ1-5 | . | TRBV19 | . | TGTGCCAGTAGTATTCAGGGGTATAGCAATCAGCCCCAGCATTTT | CASSIQGYSNQPQHF
TRBJ1-2 | TRBD1 | TRBV2 | . | TGTGCCAGCAGGAACGGACAGGGGATGCCCTTC | CASRNGQGMPF
TRBJ2-7 | . | TRBV11-3 | . | TGTGCCAGCAGCTCTGACAGGACCTACGAGCAGTACTTC | CASSSDRTYEQYF
TRBJ2-3 | . | TRBV29-1 | . | TGCAGCGGGGACATCACAGATAGCACAGATACGCAGTATTTT | CSGDITDSTDTQYF
TRBJ1-2 | . | TRBV28 | . | TGTGCCAGCAGTCCCCTTTCCACGGATGGCTACACCTTC | CASSPLSTDGYTF
TRBJ2-7 | TRBD2 | TRBV29-1 | once | TGCAGCGTTGCGGCTAGCGGGAGCTACGAGCAGTACTTC | CSVAASGSYEQYF
TRBJ1-2 | . | TRBV21-1 | . | TGTGCCAGCAGCTCAGGGTTCTATGGCTACACCTTC | CASSSGFYGYTF
TRBJ1-5 | . | TRBV21-1 | . | TGTGCCACCGGGGGGACAGGGGCCCCGGGAGGCCAGCCCCAGCATTTT | CATGGTGAPGGQPQHF
TRBJ1-2 | TRBD1 | TRBV6-4 | . | TGTGCCAGCAGCCCGACAGGGAGAGATGGCTACACCTTC | CASSPTGRDGYTF
TRBJ2-1 | . | TRBV19 | . | TGTGCCACTAGAGAGGGAAAGAACTACAATGAGCAGTTCTTC | CATREGKNYNEQFF
TRBJ2-7 | TRBD1 | TRBV2 | . | TGTGCCAGCTACCGGGACAGCTCCTACGAGCAGTACTTC | CASYRDSSYEQYF
TRBJ2-2 | . | TRBV9 | . | TGTGCCAGCAGCGTAGCAGTCAGCACCGGGGAGCTGTTTTTT | CASSVAVSTGELFF
TRBJ2-1 | TRBD2 | TRBV5-1 | . | TGCGCCAGCAGCTTGGGGGCTAGCGGGATCAATGAGCAGTTCTTC | CASSLGASGINEQFF
TRBJ2-3 | . | TRBV7-9 | . | TGTGCCAGCAGCTTAGGCCGGGACATTAGCACAGATACGCAGTATTTT | CASSLGRDISTDTQYF
TRBJ2-3 | . | TRBV28 | . | TGTGCCAGCAGTTGGGAATTAGGGGGAGCCCCAGATACGCAGTATTTT | CASSWELGGAPDTQYF
TRBJ1-2 | TRBD1 | TRBV28 | . | TGTGCCAGCACCCGTACCGTGACAGGGACGAGCACCTTC | CASTRTVTGTSTF
TRBJ2-1 | . | TRBV6-6 | . | TGTGCCAGCAGCGACCGTAATAGCCCAGCCAATGAGCAGTTCTTC | CASSDRNSPANEQFF
TRBJ2-2 | . | TRBV6-5 | . | TGTGCCAGCAGCTCCGGGACCGGGGAGCTGTTTTTT | CASSSGTGELFF
TRBJ2-3 | TRBD2 | TRBV4-2 | . | TGTGCCAGCAGCCGGTCATTAGCGGGAGAAACCACATATACGCAGTATTTT | CASSRSLAGETTYTQYF
TRBJ2-7 | . | TRBV5-1 | . | TGCGCCAGCAGCTTGTTCAGCGCCAGTGCCTACGAGCAGTACTTC | CASSLFSASAYEQYF
TRBJ2-7 | . | TRBV4-2 | once | TGTGCCAGCAGCCAAGTGGGTGGTCGGGAGAACGAGCAGTACTTC | CASSQVGGRENEQYF
TRBJ1-4 | . | TRBV28 | once | TGTGCCAGCAGAGGGGGTTATGAAAAACTGTTTTTT | CASRGGYEKLFF
TRBJ2-4 | . | TRBV29-1 | . | TGCAGCGTTGATAATTGCCCGGAGATGGGCAAAAACATTCAGTACTTC | CSVDNCPEMGKNIQYF
TRBJ2-1 | TRBD2 | TRBV5-1 | . | TGCGCCAGCAGCCTGGGAGGGCCTATAGACTACGAGCAGTTCTTC | CASSLGGPIDYEQFF
TRBJ1-1 | . | TRBV5-4 | . | TGTGCCAGCAGCCGGGTGGGCACTGAAGCTTTCTTT | CASSRVGTEAFF
TRBJ1-4 | . | TRBV25-1 | . | TGTGCCAGCAGTGAGGCTGGGACATTTGGTGAAAAACTGTTTTTT | CASSEAGTFGEKLFF
TRBJ2-3 | TRBD1 | TRBV11-3 | . | TGTGCCAGCAGCACGACAGGGGTTTACACAGATACGCAGTATTTT | CASSTTGVYTDTQYF
TRBJ2-2 | . | TRBV14 | . | TGTGCCAGCAGCTTCGCGGCAGTCATGGGGGAGCTGTTTTTT | CASSFAAVMGELFF
TRBJ2-2 | . | TRBV7-8 | once | TGTGCCAGCAGCTTATTTCCGGGGTTCCTCGCGGAGCCCCGCGTGAACACCGGGGAGCTGTTTTTT | CASSLFPGFLAEPRVNTGELFF
TRBJ2-6 | . | TRBV15 | . | TGTGCCACCAGCAGACTATCCGAAGGGGCCAACGTCCTGACTTTC | CATSRLSEGANVLTF
TRBJ1-1 | . | TRBV11-2 | . | TGTGCCAGCAGCTCCTTCGGACTACCAACTGAAGCTTTCTTT | CASSSFGLPTEAFF
TRBJ2-5 | . | TRBV4-2 | . | TGTGCCAGCAGCCCAGGTCGTTTAGTACCACAAGAGACCCAGTACTTC | CASSPGRLVPQETQYF
TRBJ2-7 | TRBD2 | TRBV4-1 | . | TGCGCCAGCAGCCGACTAGCGGGATTGGGCGAGCAGTACTTC | CASSRLAGLGEQYF
TRBJ2-7 | TRBD1 | TRBV27 | . | TGTGCCAGCAGTTACCGGGAAGGGGGCTCGTCCTACGAGCAGTACTTC | CASSYREGGSSYEQYF
TRBJ2-2 | . | TRBV6-5 | . | TGTGCCAGCAGTTACGCCACAGTCACCGGGGAGCTGTTTTTT | CASSYATVTGELFF
TRBJ1-4 | . | TRBV21-1 | . | TGTGCCAGCACCCCACCCTCGGACAGCCATGAAAAACTGTTTTTT | CASTPPSDSHEKLFF
TRBJ1-4 | . | TRBV6-6 | . | TGTGCCAGCAGTTACGCTGGGAGGAGTCTGTTTTTT | CASSYAGRSLFF
TRBJ1-5 | . | TRBV19 | . | TGTGCCAGTAGTACTCAGGGAAAATGGGCCCAGCATTTT | CASSTQGKWAQHF
TRBJ2-7 | . | TRBV5-1 | . | TGCGCCAGCAGCTGGTGGGAGGGGGGGACCTACGAGCAGTACTTC | CASSWWEGGTYEQYF
TRBJ2-1 | TRBD2 | TRBV7-6 | . | TGTGCCAGCAGCTTTGCGGGGGGTGCCTACAATGAGCAGTTCTTC | CASSFAGGAYNEQFF
TRBJ1-2 | . | TRBV6-1 | . | TGTGCCAGCAGTGAAGGCCCAGGGTCGGATGGCTACACCTTC | CASSEGPGSDGYTF
TRBJ1-2 | . | TRBV7-9 | . | TGTGCCAGCAGCTTAGTTACAGCCCTAACCCATGGCTACACCTTC | CASSLVTALTHGYTF
TRBJ2-1 | TRBD2 | TRBV27 | . | TGTGCCAGCACCTCGGGGCGGGAGGGGTACAATGAGCAGTTCTTC | CASTSGREGYNEQFF
TRBJ1-3 | . | TRBV2 | . | TGTGCCAGCGCTCAGGGGCTCAATTCCTTAAGCTCTGGAAACACCATATATTTT | CASAQGLNSLSSGNTIYF
TRBJ1-2 | TRBD1 | TRBV27 | . | TGTGCCAGCAGTTTATTCTCGGGACAGGGGGCGCGGGGCTACACCTTC | CASSLFSGQGARGYTF